Below, 29 T cell receptor beta chains from the same sample are listed, as sequenced in a study of control samples from healthy donors and cancer patients. Produced via immunoSEQ multiplex PCR; TCRdb's table is partial and in-frame only. This repertoire shows over 100,000 clones, around 90% found once; its top ten account for around 2.5%. Sequencing input: blood. The receptor set was obtained from a middle-aged man in good health.

This clone has only one observation. V and J are TRBV10-3 and TRBJ1-5; 11 nucleotides agree with TRBD1. V shed 9 bases, J shed 5 bases, and the junction held 3 bases outside the gene matches. Germline V lookup: CDR1 ENHRY, CDR2 SYGVKD. The CDR3 consists of 13 residues. The CDR3 sequence: CAIGTGGDQPQHF. DNA for the CDR3: TGTGCCATTGGGACAGGGGGAGATCAGCCCCAGCATTTT.

The chain uses TRBV24-1 and TRBJ1-1; perhaps TRBD1 as D (6 bases). CDR3 length: 13 amino acids. V shed 8 bases and J shed 4 bases, with 13 bases lying between them. CDR1 KGHDR and CDR2 SFDVKD come from the germline V gene. CDR3 bases: TGTGCCACCATGCCAGGGGTGGGCACTGAAGCTTTCTTT. Translation gives CATMPGVGTEAFF.

This clone was seen a single time. V and J are TRBV6-4 and TRBJ2-7, with 12 bases that match TRBD2. The J segment lost 3 bases and the V segment lost 4 bases, leaving 4 bases of the junction unmatched. Germline lookup yields CDR1 MRHNA and CDR2 SNTAGT. The length of the CDR3 is 15 residues. The CDR3 DNA sequence: TGTGCCAGCAGTGCTAGCGGGGGGGCGGGCTACGAGCAGTACTTC. Translated, it gives CASSASGGAGYEQYF.

The chain links TRBV6-9 to TRBJ2-1, with TRBD1 identical over 9 bases. This CDR3 is 14 amino acids long. Germline CDR1 MNHGY, CDR2 SVAAGI. V lost 5 bases, J lost 8 bases, and 7 bases stayed unmatched. Written as DNA, the CDR3 is TGTGCCAGCAGTCCGGACAGGGGAACCCATGAGCAGTTCTTC. It translates to CASSPDRGTHEQFF.

This chain links TRBV5-5 with TRBJ1-3; weak D call: TRBD1 (5 bases). CDR3 length equals 17 residues. CDR1 is SGHKS and CDR2 is YYEKEE in the germline V gene (reference sequence). Between the trimmed V and J ends, which lost 2 bases and 0 bases, there was a span of 15 bases. The CDR3 protein is CASSLGARVISGNTIYF. For the CDR3, the DNA is TGTGCCAGCAGCTTAGGCGCCAGGGTCATCTCTGGAAACACCATATATTTT.

The chain carries TRBV19 and TRBJ1-2, with 8 bases aligning to TRBD1. The CDR3 runs to 14 residues. CDR1 is LNHDA, CDR2 SQIVND, per germline (reference sequence). Germline trimming cut 4 bases from V and 3 bases from J; bases unmatched to any gene: 4. DNA of the CDR3: TGTGCCAGTAGTAAGACAGGGGCCGACTATGGCTACACCTTC. Protein sequence: CASSKTGADYGYTF.

The chain combines TRBV28 with TRBJ1-3, with D maybe TRBD1 (5 bases). V was shortened by 2 bases and J by 4 bases, with 12 bases between the two germline ends. CDR1 and CDR2 (germline): MDHEN, SYDVKM. The CDR3 is 15 residues long. The DNA for the CDR3 is TGTGCCAGCAGTTTAGGTCAGGGAGCCGGAAACACCATATATTTT. This translates into CASSLGQGAGNTIYF.

The chain is built from TRBV10-3 and TRBJ2-5; D may be TRBD2 (6 bases). V was shortened by 5 bases and J by 5 bases, with 15 bases between the two germline ends. Germline-derived CDR1 and CDR2 are ENHRY and SYGVKD. The CDR3 consists of 14 residues. The DNA for the CDR3 is TGTGCCATCAGTTCGACTAGTTCTTTCGAGACCCAGTACTTC. It is translated as CAISSTSSFETQYF.

The CDR3 nucleotides are TGTGCCAGCTCACCAGCTCCCGGGACTATTTCACCCCTCCACTTT. It specifies CASSPAPGTISPLHF. The gene calls are TRBV18 and TRBJ1-6, with a possible D match to TRBD1 (5 bases). From germline, CDR1 is KGHSH and CDR2 LQKENI. The CDR3 spans 15 residues. Trimming pared 2 bases from V and 9 bases from J, leaving 14 bases between. Filled out from reference TRBV18 and TRBJ1-6, the complete variable domain reads NAGVMQNPRHLVRRRGQEARLRCSPMKGHSHVYWYRQLPEEGLKFMVYLQKENIIDESGMPKERFSAEFPKEGPSILRIQQVVRGDSAAYFCASSPAPGTISPLHFGNGTRLTVT.

The chain employs TRBV5-6 and TRBJ1-2, with 9 bases matching TRBD1. The CDR3 spans 17 residues. In germline, CDR1 is SGHDT, CDR2 YYEEEE. V was pared by 6 bases and J by 6 bases, with 18 bases of the junction left unmatched. The CDR3 bases are TGTGCCAGCACCTGGGGATTTGGGACAGGGCGAGTCGATGGCTACACCTTC. Amino acids: CASTWGFGTGRVDGYTF. Full variable domain (missing parts from reference TRBV5-6 and TRBJ1-2): DAGVTQSPTHLIKTRGQQVTLRCSPKSGHDTVSWYQQALGQGPQFIFQYYEEEERQRGNFPDRFSGHQFPNYSSELNVNALLLGDSALYLCASTWGFGTGRVDGYTFGSGTRLTVV.

The chain carries TRBV5-4 and TRBJ2-5; D is undetermined. The germline V gene encodes CDR1 SGHNT and CDR2 YYREEE (reference sequence). CDR3 size: 11 residues. Trimming shortened V by 2 bases and J by 5 bases, and 4 bases separated the two germline ends. The CDR3 coding sequence is TGTGCCAGCAGCTTCGAGGAGACCCAGTACTTC. Translation gives CASSFEETQYF.

This chain uses TRBV28 with TRBJ2-2, with D perhaps being TRBD1 or TRBD2 (7 bases each). Germline V gives CDR1 MDHEN, CDR2 SYDVKM. The CDR3 runs 13 residues. V lost 8 bases and J 7 bases, leaving 14 bases between the germline ends. DNA for the CDR3: TGTGCCAGCGAGGGGGCGGGGGTCGGGGAGCTGTTTTTT. Its protein product is CASEGAGVGELFF. The variable domain in full, with the rest retrieved from reference TRBV28 and TRBJ2-2, is DVKVTQSSRYLVKRTGEKVFLECVQDMDHENMFWYRQDPGLGLRLIYFSYDVKMKEKGDIPEGYSVSREKKERFSLILESASTNQTSMYLCASEGAGVGELFFGEGSRLTVL.

The rearrangement uses TRBV7-2 and TRBJ1-2; D is unresolved. Germline loops: CDR1 SGHTA, CDR2 FQGNSA. Trimming shortened V by 5 bases and J by 5 bases, and 12 bases separated the two germline ends. The CDR3 is 13 amino acids. Here the CDR3 reads CASSHSTGYGYTF. In DNA, the CDR3 is TGTGCCAGCAGCCATAGTACTGGGTATGGCTACACCTTC.

This chain links TRBV7-8 with TRBJ1-5, with TRBD1 matching 7 bases. Trimming cost V 0 bases and J 6 bases; bases outside gene matches: 11. This CDR3 comprises 17 residues. CDR1 is SGHVS, CDR2 FQNEAQ, per germline. CDR3 sequence (DNA): TGTGCCAGCAGCTTAGCGATGGGCAGGGGGGGAAGTCAGCCCCAGCATTTT. Translation: CASSLAMGRGGSQPQHF.

The gene calls are TRBV24-1 and TRBJ2-1; maybe TRBD1 (6 bases). V shed 6 bases and J shed 4 bases, with 12 bases lying between them. The CDR3 length is 14 residues. Germline V lookup: CDR1 KGHDR, CDR2 SFDVKD. DNA for the CDR3: TGTGCCACCAGTCCCACAGGGCTATACAATGAGCAGTTCTTC. This sequence encodes CATSPTGLYNEQFF.

CDR3 region: CASRIKRGTEAFF. CDR3 bases: TGTGCCAGCAGAATTAAGCGCGGCACTGAAGCTTTCTTT. J is TRBJ1-1 and V is TRBV6-5; no firm D call. This CDR3 has 13 residues. Between the trimmed V and J ends, which lost 6 bases and 4 bases, there was a span of 12 bases. Looked up from germline, CDR1 is MNHEY and CDR2 is SVGAGI.

This clone is a singleton in its sample. The chain employs TRBV9 and TRBJ1-1, with D tentatively TRBD1 (5 bases). This CDR3 comprises 12 residues. Germline CDR1 reads SGDLS; CDR2 reads YYNGEE. Trimming shortened V by 3 bases and J by 4 bases, and 7 bases separated the two germline ends. The CDR3 region is CASSARGTEAFF. CDR3 bases: TGTGCCAGCAGCGCAAGGGGCACTGAAGCTTTCTTT.

This rearrangement joins TRBV30 to TRBJ1-6; D gene uncertain. This CDR3 is built from 16 residues. Trimming removed 2 bases from V and 1 base from J, with 12 bases in between. Germline CDR1 GTSNPN, CDR2 SVGIG (reference sequence). The CDR3 is CAWSRLIGSYNSPLHF. The CDR3 bases are TGTGCCTGGAGTCGGCTTATAGGGTCCTATAATTCACCCCTCCACTTT.

This sequence joins TRBV5-4 and TRBJ2-3; 9 bases agree with TRBD2. V lost 2 bases and J lost 0; bases outside the gene matches: 4. The CDR3 spans 16 residues. Germline V gives CDR1 SGHNT, CDR2 YYREEE (reference sequence). CDR3 coding DNA: TGTGCCAGCAGCTTAGGGACTAGCAGAAGCACAGATACGCAGTATTTT. It yields the protein CASSLGTSRSTDTQYF.

The chain uses TRBV4-1 and TRBJ1-5, with D hard to call. CDR3 length: 21 residues. Germline values: CDR1 MGHRA, CDR2 YSYEKL. V gave up 1 base and J gave up 0 bases, with 25 bases separating them. The CDR3 nucleotides read TGCGCCAGCAGCCAAGGGTTTGGGCTCGGGCCCAGATTAAATAGCAATCAGCCCCAGCATTTT. Its translation: CASSQGFGLGPRLNSNQPQHF.

This sequence joins TRBV27 and TRBJ2-2; tentatively, D is TRBD1 or TRBD2 (6 bases each). V dropped 5 bases and J dropped 7 bases, with 17 bases sitting between them. This CDR3 spans 15 amino acids. CDR1 is MNHEY and CDR2 is SMNVEV in the germline V gene (reference sequence). The CDR3 DNA sequence: TGTGCCAGCAGTGTGGGGCCGGGGGCCGGCGGGGAGCTGTTTTTT. As protein: CASSVGPGAGGELFF.

The rearrangement joins TRBV5-1 to TRBJ1-5, with 8 bases aligning to TRBD1. Germline V gives CDR1 SGHRS, CDR2 YFSETQ. Trimming cost V 0 bases and J 7 bases; bases outside gene matches: 3. The CDR3 sequence is 14 residues long. CDR3 sequence: CASSLESGGQPQHF. The CDR3 coding sequence is TGCGCCAGCAGCTTGGAATCAGGGGGCCAGCCCCAGCATTTT.

This chain links TRBV7-2 with TRBJ1-2, with D perhaps matching TRBD1 (6 bases). CDR1 is SGHTA and CDR2 is FQGNSA in the germline V gene. The CDR3 contains 14 residues. V was shortened by 5 bases and J by 7 bases, with 17 bases between the two germline ends. For the CDR3, the DNA is TGTGCCAGCAGCCTGGGAGGGGGATCGGGTGGCTACACCTTC. Translation gives CASSLGGGSGGYTF.

The J gene is TRBJ1-1, the V gene TRBV27; perhaps TRBD1 as D (5 bases). The CDR3 length is 16 residues. The V and J ends lost 5 bases and 0 bases respectively, with 16 bases between them. Germline lookup yields CDR1 MNHEY and CDR2 SMNVEV (reference sequence). In DNA form, the CDR3 reads TGTGCCAGCAGTCTCCGGGACCACAGAATGAACACTGAAGCTTTCTTT. Its protein is CASSLRDHRMNTEAFF.

The chain employs TRBV19 and TRBJ2-7; a possible D gene is TRBD2 (5 bases). In germline, CDR1 is LNHDA, CDR2 SQIVND (reference sequence). The CDR3 is made up of 15 amino acids. The CDR3 here is CAVSAPLRGRDEQYF. CDR3 nucleotides: TGTGCAGTTAGCGCTCCCCTTCGGGGTCGAGACGAGCAGTACTTC.

The CDR3 sequence: CASSLIGRGAGELFF. The CDR3 DNA reads as TGTGCCAGCAGCTTGATCGGCAGGGGGGCCGGGGAGCTGTTTTTT. This rearrangement joins TRBV5-6 to TRBJ2-2; a weak D match, TRBD1 (7 bases). V lost 1 base, J lost 6 bases, and 13 bases lay in between. The CDR3 spans 15 residues. In germline, CDR1 is SGHDT, CDR2 YYEEEE.

The genes are TRBV5-1 and TRBJ2-5; no firm D call. The CDR3 has 14 amino acids. V was trimmed by 0 bases and J by 1 base, leaving 7 bases between them. Per the germline V gene, CDR1 is SGHRS and CDR2 is YFSETQ. This chain's CDR3 is CASSLEIPQETQYF. The CDR3 DNA reads TGCGCCAGCAGCTTGGAAATACCCCAAGAGACCCAGTACTTC.

This clone was recorded once. The chain carries TRBV5-1 and TRBJ1-4; a possible D gene is TRBD1 (5 bases). CDR1 SGHRS and CDR2 YFSETQ come from the germline V gene. V lost 4 bases and J 1 base, leaving 17 bases between the germline ends. This CDR3 comprises 17 residues. The CDR3 protein is CASSHARGAGTNEKLFF. The CDR3 bases are TGCGCCAGCAGCCACGCCCGAGGGGCAGGAACTAATGAAAAACTGTTTTTT. The full variable domain, rest sourced from reference TRBV5-1 and TRBJ1-4, is KAGVTQTPRYLIKTRGQQVTLSCSPISGHRSVSWYQQTPGQGLQFLFEYFSETQRNKGNFPGRFSGRQFSNSRSEMNVSTLELGDSALYLCASSHARGAGTNEKLFFGSGTQLSVL.

J is TRBJ1-2 and V is TRBV30; 7 bases map to TRBD1. Looked up from germline, CDR1 is GTSNPN and CDR2 is SVGIG (reference sequence). The CDR3 consists of 15 residues. V was pared by 1 base and J by 3 bases, with 8 bases of the junction left unmatched. For the CDR3, the DNA is TGTGCCTGGAGTGACAGGGGCAAGGTTGACTATGGCTACACCTTC. This gives the protein CAWSDRGKVDYGYTF.